This T cell receptor (beta chain) was observed in a study of blood T cell repertoires in COVID-19. As for the study in general: Samples came from the United States, Italy and Spain, spanning acute and convalescent COVID-19. Nucleic acid was either cDNA or gDNA, and it came from T cells, B-cell-depleted T cells, or PBMCs.

This CDR3 is built from 15 residues. CDR1 is MNHEY, CDR2 SMNVEV, per germline (reference sequence). Deletions cut 8 bases from V and 0 bases from J, with 14 bases between. Original analysis: How many nucleated cells were present was estimated from reference gene primer amplification. The table came from immunoSEQ multiplex PCR; TCRdb's copy has only in-frame clones and leaves some out. D and trimming were read from the DNA, whereas the V and J calls and clone size are those reported in that table. Here the sample spans about 78,000 clones, around nine tenths being singletons. This sequence originates from a woman aged 55-69 years with acute or convalescent COVID-19. This chain links TRBV27 with TRBJ1-5; possibly TRBD1 for D (5 bases). Material: peripheral blood. The CDR3 DNA reads as TGTGCCAGCGGGGCCCCGTGGGATAGCAATCAGCCCCAGCATTTT. This codes for CASGAPWDSNQPQHF.